The rows below give T cell receptor beta chains drawn from one sample of a study of blood T cell repertoires in COVID-19. The repertoire was sequenced with immunoSEQ multiplex PCR; TCRdb's copy has only in-frame clones and lacks some. Here the sample spans under 60,000 clones, roughly 90% being singletons. Sequenced material: peripheral blood. All receptors derive from a human donor with acute or convalescent COVID-19. The donor label of this sample is uncertain. Each CDR3 is given with its conserved first and last residue. The D gene is left open where the match is weak. Clone size is shown for a subset of rows, as once, few, many or a class of expanded clone.

V: TRBV7-6; J: TRBJ1-5; D: TRBD1; size: .; CDR3: CASSPSDRGGNQPQHF; DNA: TGTGCCAGCAGCCCCTCTGACAGGGGAGGGAATCAGCCCCAGCATTTT
V: TRBV6-6; J: TRBJ2-2; D: TRBD1; size: .; CDR3: CASSKGQGTTGELFF; DNA: TGTGCCAGCAGTAAGGGACAGGGGACCACCGGGGAGCTGTTTTTT
V: TRBV6-5; J: TRBJ1-6; D: TRBD1; size: .; CDR3: CASSYRTGVDNSPLHF; DNA: TGTGCCAGCAGTTACAGAACAGGGGTAGATAATTCACCCCTCCACTTT
V: TRBV19; J: TRBJ2-2; D: .; size: .; CDR3: CASSISGEGTGELFF; DNA: TGTGCCAGTAGTATTTCGGGAGAGGGGACCGGGGAGCTGTTTTTT
V: TRBV20-1; J: TRBJ1-5; D: TRBD1; size: .; CDR3: CSASSGTGVGQPQHF; DNA: TGCAGTGCTAGTTCGGGGACAGGGGTAGGCCAGCCCCAGCATTTT
V: TRBV19; J: TRBJ2-5; D: .; size: .; CDR3: CASSKGPVQETQYF; DNA: TGTGCCAGTAGTAAGGGGCCCGTACAAGAGACCCAGTACTTC
V: TRBV5-1; J: TRBJ2-2; D: TRBD1; size: .; CDR3: CASSLNPRGQTNTGELFF; DNA: TGCGCCAGCAGCTTGAATCCCCGGGGACAGACTAACACCGGGGAGCTGTTTTTT
V: TRBV7-3; J: TRBJ2-7; D: TRBD1; size: .; CDR3: CASRFDRGPYEQYF; DNA: TGTGCCAGCAGATTCGACAGGGGACCCTACGAGCAGTACTTC
V: TRBV19; J: TRBJ1-6; D: .; size: few; CDR3: CASRGLVLHF; DNA: TGTGCCAGTAGGGGCCTCGTCCTCCACTTT
V: TRBV5-6; J: TRBJ1-4; D: TRBD1; size: .; CDR3: CASRGDRGAGKLFF; DNA: TGTGCCAGCAGGGGCGACAGGGGGGCAGGAAAACTGTTTTTT
V: TRBV19; J: TRBJ2-5; D: TRBD1; size: .; CDR3: CASSKGRGRETQYF; DNA: TGTGCCAGTAGCAAAGGCAGGGGGCGAGAGACCCAGTACTTC
V: TRBV25-1; J: TRBJ1-3; D: .; size: few; CDR3: CASSESRSGNTIYF; DNA: TGTGCCAGCAGTGAATCGAGGTCTGGAAACACCATATATTTT
V: TRBV9; J: TRBJ1-4; D: TRBD1; size: .; CDR3: CASSAFGTGATNEKLFF; DNA: TGTGCCAGCAGCGCCTTTGGGACAGGGGCAACTAATGAAAAACTGTTTTTT
V: TRBV27; J: TRBJ2-1; D: TRBD2; size: .; CDR3: CASSRELAGIGYNEQFF; DNA: TGTGCCAGCAGCCGCGAGCTAGCGGGAATTGGCTACAATGAGCAGTTCTTC
V: TRBV5-1; J: TRBJ2-7; D: .; size: .; CDR3: CASSLGVGADGEQYF; DNA: TGCGCCAGCAGCTTGGGGGTAGGGGCGGACGGCGAGCAGTACTTC
V: TRBV11-3; J: TRBJ1-1; D: .; size: .; CDR3: CASSLGWTPTEAFF; DNA: TGTGCCAGCAGCTTAGGTTGGACACCCACTGAAGCTTTCTTT
V: TRBV30; J: TRBJ1-2; D: TRBD1; size: .; CDR3: CAWRTGPGYTF; DNA: TGTGCCTGGAGGACAGGGCCTGGCTACACCTTC
V: TRBV5-1; J: TRBJ1-6; D: .; size: .; CDR3: CASSLAEIPGNSPLHF; DNA: TGCGCCAGCAGCTTGGCGGAGATCCCCGGGAATTCACCCCTCCACTTT
V: TRBV6-5; J: TRBJ1-6; D: .; size: .; CDR3: CASSYSSGHRSPLHF; DNA: TGTGCCAGCAGTTACTCGTCAGGGCATCGATCACCCCTCCACTTT
V: TRBV3-1/TRBV3-2; J: TRBJ2-5; D: .; size: .; CDR3: CASSQGTGQETQYF; DNA: TGTGCCAGCAGCCAAGGGACGGGACAAGAGACCCAGTACTTC
V: TRBV10-1; J: TRBJ2-5; D: TRBD2; size: .; CDR3: CASSEFALAGAGETQYF; DNA: TGCGCCAGCAGTGAATTTGCACTAGCGGGGGCCGGGGAGACCCAGTACTTC
V: TRBV6-5; J: TRBJ1-2; D: .; size: once; CDR3: CASTGAYGYTF; DNA: TGTGCCAGCACAGGTGCTTATGGCTACACCTTC
V: TRBV10-3; J: TRBJ1-1; D: .; size: .; CDR3: CAISETESRGKTEAFF; DNA: TGTGCCATCAGTGAGACGGAGTCCAGGGGCAAGACTGAAGCTTTCTTT
V: TRBV29-1; J: TRBJ2-1; D: TRBD2; size: .; CDR3: CSVSSGRAGNEQFF; DNA: TGCAGCGTTTCTAGCGGGAGGGCCGGGAATGAGCAGTTCTTC
V: TRBV28; J: TRBJ2-2; D: TRBD1; size: .; CDR3: CASSLIRTGDTGELFF; DNA: TGTGCCAGCAGTTTAATCAGGACAGGAGACACCGGGGAGCTGTTTTTT
V: TRBV18; J: TRBJ1-5; D: .; size: .; CDR3: CASSPAGLAKTGPQHF; DNA: TGTGCCAGCTCACCCGCCGGACTCGCTAAAACCGGGCCCCAGCATTTT
V: TRBV18; J: TRBJ1-5; D: TRBD1; size: .; CDR3: CASSPLQGGNQPQHF; DNA: TGTGCCAGCTCACCGCTACAGGGGGGCAATCAGCCCCAGCATTTT
V: TRBV19; J: TRBJ2-3; D: TRBD1; size: .; CDR3: CASSSPDRPSDTQYF; DNA: TGTGCCAGTAGTTCCCCGGACAGGCCTTCAGATACGCAGTATTTT
V: TRBV15; J: TRBJ2-7; D: TRBD2; size: .; CDR3: CATSIPPAGAYEQYF; DNA: TGTGCCACCAGCATCCCTCCCGCGGGAGCCTACGAGCAGTACTTC
V: TRBV27; J: TRBJ2-3; D: TRBD1; size: .; CDR3: CASSFWGQDRDTQYF; DNA: TGTGCCAGCAGTTTTTGGGGACAGGATCGTGATACGCAGTATTTT
V: TRBV5-5; J: TRBJ1-4; D: .; size: .; CDR3: CASSSLTGWEKLFF; DNA: TGTGCCAGCAGCTCCCTGACAGGCTGGGAAAAACTGTTTTTT
V: TRBV5-1; J: TRBJ2-7; D: .; size: .; CDR3: CASSLAPLQGYEQYF; DNA: TGCGCCAGCAGCTTGGCTCCCCTCCAGGGCTACGAGCAGTACTTC
V: TRBV7-2; J: TRBJ2-5; D: TRBD2; size: once; CDR3: CASSAGLAIFQETQYF; DNA: TGTGCCAGCAGCGCCGGACTAGCGATATTCCAAGAGACCCAGTACTTC
V: TRBV5-4; J: TRBJ2-7; D: TRBD2; size: .; CDR3: CASSPGLAGGYEQYF; DNA: TGTGCCAGCAGCCCGGGACTAGCGGGAGGCTACGAGCAGTACTTC
V: TRBV5-1; J: TRBJ1-1; D: .; size: .; CDR3: CASSFPRADTEAFF; DNA: TGCGCCAGCAGCTTCCCCAGGGCGGACACTGAAGCTTTCTTT
V: TRBV29-1; J: TRBJ2-7; D: .; size: .; CDR3: CSVPPGVMRASSYEQYF; DNA: TGCAGCGTTCCACCGGGGGTTATGCGGGCAAGCTCCTACGAGCAGTACTTC
V: TRBV6-5; J: TRBJ1-1; D: TRBD1; size: .; CDR3: CASSHLQGEAFF; DNA: TGTGCCAGCAGCCATTTACAGGGGGAAGCTTTCTTT
V: TRBV27; J: TRBJ2-1; D: .; size: .; CDR3: CASSLRPSSYNEQFF; DNA: TGTGCCAGCAGTTTACGCCCGAGCTCCTACAATGAGCAGTTCTTC
V: TRBV18; J: TRBJ2-3; D: .; size: .; CDR3: CASSPPRGTSVDTQYF; DNA: TGTGCCAGCTCACCACCCCGGGGTACCTCGGTGGATACGCAGTATTTT
V: TRBV28; J: TRBJ2-2; D: .; size: .; CDR3: CASTERGTGELFF; DNA: TGTGCCAGCACGGAGCGAGGGACCGGGGAGCTGTTTTTT
V: TRBV6-5; J: TRBJ2-5; D: TRBD1; size: once; CDR3: CASRVDRGNQETQYF; DNA: TGTGCCAGCAGGGTGGACAGGGGGAACCAAGAGACCCAGTACTTC
V: TRBV10-3; J: TRBJ1-5; D: .; size: .; CDR3: CAISDWGGNQPQHF; DNA: TGTGCCATCAGTGACTGGGGGGGGAATCAGCCCCAGCATTTT
V: TRBV19; J: TRBJ1-3; D: .; size: .; CDR3: CASSTQGSLTGNTIYF; DNA: TGTGCCAGTAGTACCCAGGGCAGTCTTACTGGAAACACCATATATTTT
V: TRBV7-3; J: TRBJ2-2; D: .; size: .; CDR3: CASSLTNTGELFF; DNA: TGTGCCAGCAGCCTTACAAACACCGGGGAGCTGTTTTTT
V: TRBV19; J: TRBJ1-2; D: .; size: .; CDR3: CASTANYGYTF; DNA: TGTGCCAGTACGGCTAACTATGGCTACACCTTC
V: TRBV5-4; J: TRBJ2-1; D: TRBD1; size: .; CDR3: CASSLDWRTGYVEQFF; DNA: TGTGCCAGCAGCTTGGATTGGCGGACAGGGTATGTTGAGCAGTTCTTC
V: TRBV3-1/TRBV3-2; J: TRBJ1-6; D: .; size: .; CDR3: CASSQGQLTNSPLHF; DNA: TGTGCCAGCAGCCAAGGACAGCTAACCAATTCACCCCTCCACTTT
V: TRBV28; J: TRBJ1-5; D: TRBD1; size: .; CDR3: CASSSPRTGTQPQHF; DNA: TGTGCCAGCAGTTCCCCGCGGACAGGGACTCAGCCCCAGCATTTT
V: TRBV30; J: TRBJ2-2; D: TRBD1; size: .; CDR3: CAWSLNDRGRDTGELFF; DNA: TGTGCCTGGAGCCTAAACGACAGGGGGCGAGACACCGGGGAGCTGTTTTTT
V: TRBV7-9; J: TRBJ2-7; D: TRBD1; size: .; CDR3: CASSLGQGPEDEQYF; DNA: TGTGCCAGCAGCCTGGGACAGGGGCCGGAGGACGAGCAGTACTTC
V: TRBV2; J: TRBJ1-5; D: TRBD1; size: .; CDR3: CASSEDRGQNQPQHF; DNA: TGTGCCAGCAGTGAAGATAGGGGACAGAATCAGCCCCAGCATTTT
V: TRBV24-1; J: TRBJ1-6; D: TRBD1; size: .; CDR3: CATSDYPGTGNSPLHF; DNA: TGTGCCACCAGTGATTACCCCGGGACAGGAAATTCACCCCTCCACTTT
V: TRBV28; J: TRBJ1-3; D: .; size: once; CDR3: CASSFLSPGLGNTIYF; DNA: TGTGCCAGCAGTTTTTTGAGCCCCGGACTAGGAAACACCATATATTTT
V: TRBV2; J: TRBJ2-2; D: .; size: .; CDR3: CASSRDRNTGELFF; DNA: TGTGCCAGCAGTAGAGACAGGAACACCGGGGAGCTGTTTTTT
V: TRBV28; J: TRBJ1-1; D: .; size: .; CDR3: CASSRPQGRAEAFF; DNA: TGTGCCAGCAGTCGGCCTCAGGGGAGGGCTGAAGCTTTCTTT
V: TRBV5-4; J: TRBJ2-1; D: .; size: few; CDR3: CASSLSGTPYNEQFF; DNA: TGTGCCAGCAGCTTGTCCGGGACACCCTACAATGAGCAGTTCTTC
V: TRBV7-2; J: TRBJ1-2; D: TRBD1; size: .; CDR3: CASSSDRGGYGYTF; DNA: TGTGCCAGCAGCTCGGACAGGGGAGGCTATGGCTACACCTTC
V: TRBV10-1; J: TRBJ2-1; D: .; size: .; CDR3: CASSENGEQFF; DNA: TGCGCCAGCAGTGAGAACGGTGAGCAGTTCTTC
V: TRBV15; J: TRBJ2-7; D: TRBD1; size: .; CDR3: CATSRPQGAYEQYF; DNA: TGTGCCACCAGCAGACCTCAGGGGGCCTACGAGCAGTACTTC
V: TRBV21-1; J: TRBJ2-1; D: .; size: .; CDR3: CASSRRQGKHNEQFF; DNA: TGTGCCAGCAGCAGAAGACAGGGTAAGCACAATGAGCAGTTCTTC